This T cell receptor (beta chain) was obtained from a study of T cell responses to AZD1222 COVID-19 vaccine. Study-wide results and limits: Within unmutated variant regions lay the reported targets of nearly half of spike-specific TCRs. Baseline seropositives among AZD1222 recipients totaled only five to seven. Clonal diversity may have been underestimated, and the donors were mostly white British, with more females than males.

V shed 1 base and J shed 2 bases, with 13 bases lying between them. The CDR3 covers 16 residues. The V gene's germline CDR1 is SGHNT and CDR2 YENEEA. Sequenced by immunoSEQ multiplex PCR; TCRdb stores in-frame clones only, minus some. The repertoire has some 100,000 clones, approximately 91% of them found once; the top ten carry 15% to 20%. Comments on this clone: The antigen is unknown.

This sequence joins TRBV11-3 and TRBJ2-3, with D perhaps matching TRBD1 or TRBD2 (5 bases each). The source is an adult in good health. The specimen was peripheral blood, collected on day 0 of AZD1222 vaccination. CDR3 loop: CASSLGRDPSTDTQYF. Written as DNA, the CDR3 is TGTGCCAGCAGCTTAGGCCGGGACCCATCCACAGATACGCAGTATTTT.